What follows is one TCR beta chain and its context. The antigen is undetermined. This record belongs to a study of beta chain features in type 1 diabetes. Study observations and caveats: No resolution was reached here on whether HLA type influences TCRB rearrangement. The naive, central memory and Treg TCRB repertoires showed an apparent similarity that was greater among patients than among healthy donors.

Looked up from germline, CDR1 is SEHNR and CDR2 is FQNEAQ (reference sequence). V was clipped by 5 bases and J by 5 bases; unmatched bases: 9. This CDR3 comprises 15 residues. Expressed TCRB transcripts were sequenced because the entire RNA isolate underwent reverse transcription. Generated by immunoSEQ multiplex PCR, the TCRdb table keeps only in-frame clones and is missing some. The sample includes about 180,000 clones, around 13% of them seen just once. Sequencing was carried out using central memory CD4+ T cells from blood. This sequence was found in a woman aged 18-35 years in good health. The chain recombines TRBV7-9 with TRBJ2-5; 9 nucleotides agree with TRBD2. The DNA of the CDR3 is TGTGCCAGCAGCGCGAATAGCGGGAGAATCGAGACCCAGTACTTC. Translation: CASSANSGRIETQYF. Using reference TRBV7-9 and TRBJ2-5 for the parts outside the CDR3, the full variable domain is DTGVSQNPRHKITKRGQNVTFRCDPISEHNRLYWYRQTLGQGPEFLTYFQNEAQLEKSRLLSDRFSAERPKGSFSTLEIQRTEQGDSAMYLCASSANSGRIETQYFGPGTRLLVL.